Listed here are 2 T cell receptor beta chains from one sample, sequenced in a study of a mutant IDH1 vaccine in newly diagnosed glioma. As to time point: week 23, last vaccination. Vaccination comprised doses that each held 300 ug of mutant IDH1 20-mer peptide, plus topical imiquimod. These receptors' antigens are unknown. The data were produced by immunoSEQ multiplex PCR, yet TCRdb's version contains in-frame clones alone and is incomplete. The sample records about 81,000 clones, roughly 85% being singletons. The sequenced sample was PBMCs, obtained from a glioma patient whose treatment included an IDH1 peptide vaccine. The receptor set was obtained from a man in his thirties or forties with glioma. Some clones in this sample may be carry-over from other donors' samples.

This rearrangement joins TRBV4-3 to TRBJ2-3; 10 nucleotides align to TRBD2. The CDR3 has 15 amino acids. Trimming took 1 base from V and 5 from J; bases not matched to a gene: 3. CDR1 LGHNA and CDR2 YSLEER come from the germline V gene. The CDR3 nucleotides are TGCGCCAGCAGCCAAGCTAGCGGGGGAGGAGATACGCAGTATTTT. It translates to CASSQASGGGDTQYF.

The gene calls are TRBV9 and TRBJ2-1, with 12 positions matching TRBD2. The CDR3 extends over 16 amino acids. V lost 0 bases and J lost 12; bases outside the gene matches: 10. Germline values: CDR1 SGDLS, CDR2 YYNGEE. The CDR3 DNA reads TGTGCCAGCAGCGTAGCTACTAGCGGGGGGACCTCGGGGCAGTTCTTC. Translating it yields CASSVATSGGTSGQFF.